This T cell receptor (beta chain) was profiled in a study of CD8 T cells in ankylosing spondylitis. Study-level points and caveats: One TCR beta motif, made up of several highly homologous variants, appeared characteristic of ankylosing spondylitis blood.

A single record per CDR3 protein comes from TCRdb applying MiXCR to the 5' RACE reads. Altogether about 750,000 distinct CDR3 sequences are present, roughly 19% being singletons, with the ten largest covering about 19%. This clonotype appeared many times. Its antigen is not identified. CDR1 and CDR2 from the germline V gene are SGHNT and YENEEA. Between the trimmed V and J ends, which lost 4 bases and 3 bases, there was a span of 5 bases. The length of the CDR3 is 12 residues. This clonotype was sampled from a male donor with ankylosing spondylitis. The V call is TRBV11-3, the J call TRBJ2-3; D call uncertain. The sample taken for sequencing was blood, either unsorted or a sorted T cell fraction (not recorded which). As DNA, the CDR3 is TGTGCCAGCAGCTCCGATACAGATACGCAGTATTTT. Protein sequence: CASSSDTDTQYF.